The 8 T cell receptor beta chains listed next were all sequenced from one sample in a study of blood T cell repertoires in COVID-19. Measured with immunoSEQ multiplex PCR; TCRdb has only the in-frame clones, and not every one. The repertoire includes hundreds of thousands of clones, around 87% of them detected once, and about 6% sits in the top ten. The specimen sequenced was peripheral blood. These receptors all come from a woman aged 45-59 years with COVID-19, enrolled during active disease.

V and J are TRBV5-5 and TRBJ2-5; D unresolved. V lost 0 bases to trimming and J lost 5 bases, with 14 bases between them. The CDR3 is 15 residues long. Germline-derived CDR1 and CDR2 are SGHKS and YYEKEE (reference sequence). CDR3 nucleotides: TGTGCCAGCAGCTTGGGGTTTGGAGCTGGGGAGACCCAGTACTTC. As protein: CASSLGFGAGETQYF.

The V gene is TRBV25-1, the J gene TRBJ1-2; TRBD1 is a possible D gene (6 bases). Per germline, CDR1 MGHDK and CDR2 SYGVNS. This CDR3 contains 16 residues. Trimming stripped 3 bases from V and 8 bases from J, with 22 bases between. CDR3 DNA sequence: TGTGCCAGCAGTGATCCTGGACAGATCGGTTTGGGCGGCTACACCTTC. It specifies CASSDPGQIGLGGYTF.

The V call is TRBV29-1, the J call TRBJ2-5; D ambiguous. Germline loops: CDR1 SQVTM, CDR2 ANQGSEA. This CDR3 spans 11 amino acids. V gave up 6 bases and J gave up 5 bases, with 10 bases separating them. The CDR3 DNA follows: TGCAGCGTGGGTCTCGGGGAGACCCAGTACTTC. As protein: CSVGLGETQYF.

The chain links TRBV5-6 to TRBJ1-1; unclear D gene. The CDR3 sequence is 15 residues long. V lost 0 bases to trimming and J lost 5 bases, with 14 bases between them. Germline CDR1 reads SGHDT; CDR2 reads YYEEEE. This CDR3 reads CASSLAPVRGTEAFF. CDR3 nucleotide sequence: TGTGCCAGCAGCTTGGCCCCCGTTAGAGGGACTGAAGCTTTCTTT.

The J gene is TRBJ2-7, the V gene TRBV18; TRBD1 is a possible D gene (6 bases). This CDR3 comprises 15 residues. Germline CDR1 and CDR2: KGHSH and LQKENI. Trimming stripped 3 bases from V and 3 bases from J, with 15 bases between. CDR3 region: CASSPQGTGFYEQYF. As DNA, the CDR3 is TGTGCCAGCTCACCCCAGGGGACCGGCTTCTACGAGCAGTACTTC.

This chain joins TRBV7-9 and TRBJ1-5; 8 bases line up with TRBD1. Germline V gives CDR1 SEHNR, CDR2 FQNEAQ (reference sequence). This CDR3 has 14 amino acids. Germline trimming cut 3 bases from V and 6 bases from J; bases unmatched to any gene: 4. The CDR3 region is CASSFGQGIQPQHF. Here the CDR3 DNA reads TGTGCCAGCAGCTTCGGACAGGGTATTCAGCCCCAGCATTTT.

The rearrangement links TRBV5-8 to TRBJ2-1; 14 nucleotides agree with TRBD2. The V and J ends lost 5 bases and 7 bases, in that order; junction bases with no gene match: 14. The CDR3 is made up of 18 amino acids. The germline V gene encodes CDR1 SGHTS and CDR2 YDEGEE. The CDR3 DNA follows: TGTGCCAGCAGAGTGGGGGGACTAGCGGGAGAAAAAAGGAATGAGCAGTTCTTC. Translation gives CASRVGGLAGEKRNEQFF.

J is TRBJ2-7 and V is TRBV18; D is perhaps TRBD1 (6 bases). CDR3 length: 14 residues. Germline CDR1 is KGHSH and CDR2 is LQKENI. Trimming pared 3 bases from V and 7 bases from J, leaving 16 bases between. The CDR3 loop is CASSPTVGATEQYF. The CDR3 nucleotides are TGTGCCAGCTCACCCACCGTGGGGGCGACTGAGCAGTACTTC.